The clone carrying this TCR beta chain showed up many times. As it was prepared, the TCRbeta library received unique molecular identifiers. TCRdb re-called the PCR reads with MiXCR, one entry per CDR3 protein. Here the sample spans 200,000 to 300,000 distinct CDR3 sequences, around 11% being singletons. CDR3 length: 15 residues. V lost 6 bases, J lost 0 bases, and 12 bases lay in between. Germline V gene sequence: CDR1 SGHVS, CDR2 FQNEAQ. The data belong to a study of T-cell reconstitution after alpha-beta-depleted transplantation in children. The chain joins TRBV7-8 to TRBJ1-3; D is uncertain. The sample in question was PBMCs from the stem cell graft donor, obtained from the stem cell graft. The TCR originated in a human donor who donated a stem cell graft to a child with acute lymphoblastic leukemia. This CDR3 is CASSSAALSGNTIYF. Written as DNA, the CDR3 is TGTGCCAGCAGTTCGGCCGCTCTCTCTGGAAACACCATATATTTT.